Presented here are 22 T cell receptor beta chains from one specimen sequenced in a study of shared T cell receptors in the human thymus. Sequencing was performed with immunoSEQ multiplex PCR; in TCRdb, only in-frame clones are kept and a portion is missing. The top ten clones hold 0.0095% to 0.013% of a sample with about 660,000 clones, 88% of them seen once. This same sample was also part of a study on human thymus T cells.

Input material: thymocytes. These receptors were collected from a boy in the first two years of life with a congenital heart defect.

The rearrangement links TRBV27 to TRBJ2-1, with 12 bases aligning to TRBD2. V trimming: 5 bases; J trimming: 0 bases; junction bases outside the gene matches: 11. The CDR3 is 19 amino acids. Germline V gives CDR1 MNHEY, CDR2 SMNVEV (reference sequence). DNA of the CDR3: TGTGCCAGCAGTCCTCCGGGGACTAGCGGGCAAAGCTCCTACAATGAGCAGTTCTTC. Translation: CASSPPGTSGQSSYNEQFF.

The CDR3 region is CASSQEFQRPRAAFF. In nucleotides, the CDR3 is TGCGCCAGCAGCCAAGAGTTCCAGAGGCCGAGGGCAGCTTTCTTT. V gene TRBV4-3 combines with J gene TRBJ1-1, with D unclear. The germline V gene has CDR1 LGHNA and CDR2 YSLEER. The CDR3 has 15 residues. V lost 0 bases to trimming and J lost 10 bases, with 18 bases between them.

This chain connects TRBV20-1 to TRBJ1-1; no clear D gene. Germline values: CDR1 DFQATT, CDR2 SNEGSKA (reference sequence). The CDR3 is made up of 11 amino acids. The V end lost 5 bases, the J end lost 0 bases, and 4 bases lay between the germline ends. CDR3 sequence reads: CSAHMNTEAFF. The CDR3 DNA is TGCAGTGCTCACATGAACACTGAAGCTTTCTTT.

The rearrangement joins TRBV4-3 to TRBJ2-1; 8 bases agree with TRBD2. The V gene end was trimmed by 3 bases and the J gene end by 4 bases; junction bases not matched to a gene: 8. Germline assignment: CDR1 LGHNA and CDR2 YSLEER. The CDR3 is 16 residues long. The chain's CDR3 is CASSQRVLAGYNEQFF. The CDR3 nucleotides read TGCGCCAGCAGCCAGAGGGTCCTAGCGGGTTACAATGAGCAGTTCTTC.

This clone was observed a few times. This sequence joins TRBV7-6 and TRBJ2-7, with a tentative D call TRBD2 (6 bases). The germline V gene has CDR1 SGHVS and CDR2 FNYEAQ. This CDR3 comprises 15 residues. V lost 5 bases to trimming and J lost 0 bases, with 14 bases between them. The CDR3 sequence: CASSILGGVSYEQYF. CDR3 sequence (DNA): TGTGCCAGCAGCATACTAGGCGGGGTCTCCTACGAGCAGTACTTC.

V usage is TRBV11-3 and J usage is TRBJ2-7; TRBD2 aligns across 10 bases. In germline, CDR1 is SGHNT, CDR2 YENEEA. There are 16 residues in the CDR3. With 4 bases clipped from V and 2 bases from J, the junction kept 8 bases outside the gene matches. The CDR3 spells CASSSILAGFPYEQYF. The DNA of the CDR3 is TGTGCCAGCAGCTCCATACTAGCGGGATTTCCCTACGAGCAGTACTTC.

The genes are TRBV6-5 and TRBJ2-1; no reliable D call. Trimming took off 6 bases at V and 8 bases at J, with 11 bases between the two ends. CDR3 length: 12 residues. The germline V gene has CDR1 MNHEY and CDR2 SVGAGI. This CDR3 reads CASSLDGDEQFF. For the CDR3, the DNA is TGTGCCAGCAGCCTAGATGGCGATGAGCAGTTCTTC.

J is TRBJ1-1 and V is TRBV30; the D gene is possibly TRBD1 (5 bases). The germline V gene encodes CDR1 GTSNPN and CDR2 SVGIG (reference sequence). CDR3 size: 17 residues. The V end lost 1 base, the J end lost 4 bases, and 22 bases lay between the germline ends. The CDR3 nucleotides are TGTGCCTGGAGTGACTTGGGGGGAGAGCCCCGCTCCACTGAAGCTTTCTTT. It is translated as CAWSDLGGEPRSTEAFF.

V is TRBV12-1 and J is TRBJ2-3; the DNA was not used to check the table's D call, TRBD2. TRBV12-1 is listed as a pseudogene. The CDR3 totals 12 residues. CDR3 protein: CASRELAYTQYF. The CDR3, as DNA: TGTGCCAGCAGAGAACTAGCGTATACGCAGTATTTT.

The V call is TRBV6-1, the J call TRBJ2-4; TRBD2 agrees at 9 bases. The CDR3 contains 13 residues. CDR1 is MNHNS and CDR2 is SASEGT in the germline V gene. V trimming: 6 bases; J trimming: 9 bases; junction bases outside the gene matches: 6. This CDR3 is CASSSGLASIQYF. CDR3 DNA sequence: TGTGCCAGCAGCTCCGGACTAGCGAGCATTCAGTACTTC.

This clone was observed once. V gene TRBV11-3 combines with J gene TRBJ2-1, with TRBD2 matching 9 bases. The V segment lost 5 bases and the J segment 9 bases; nucleotides outside the gene matches: 5. Germline V gene lookup returns CDR1 SGHNT and CDR2 YENEEA. This CDR3 comprises 13 residues. CDR3 coding DNA: TGTGCCAGCAGCCTAGGGACTAGCACTGAGCAGTTCTTC. As protein: CASSLGTSTEQFF.

The V and J genes are TRBV4-3 and TRBJ2-5; TRBD2 matches 16 bases. Germline loops: CDR1 LGHNA, CDR2 YSLEER. The CDR3 runs 18 residues. V trimming: 4 bases; J trimming: 4 bases; junction bases outside the gene matches: 9. The CDR3 sequence is CASSLLRGTSGRGETQYF. CDR3 bases: TGCGCCAGCAGCCTCCTAAGGGGGACTAGCGGGAGGGGAGAGACCCAGTACTTC.

This sequence joins TRBV2 and TRBJ2-5, with a weak D call TRBD2 (6 bases). CDR1 is SNHLY and CDR2 is FYNNEI in the germline V gene. The CDR3 totals 17 residues. V was trimmed by 6 bases and J by 0 bases, leaving 20 bases between them. This CDR3 reads CASSEFAGSRDQETQYF. The DNA of the CDR3 is TGTGCCAGCAGCGAATTCGCCGGGAGTCGGGACCAAGAGACCCAGTACTTC.

The chain couples TRBV11-2 to TRBJ2-1; D might be TRBD2 (5 bases). The germline gives CDR1 SGHAT, CDR2 FQNNGV. The V end was cut by 1 base, the J end by 4 bases, with 5 bases between. CDR3 size: 13 residues. CDR3 DNA: TGTGCCAGCAGCTTAGCGGGATACAATGAGCAGTTCTTC. Protein: CASSLAGYNEQFF. Full variable domain (missing parts from reference TRBV11-2 and TRBJ2-1): EAGVAQSPRYKIIEKRQSVAFWCNPISGHATLYWYQQILGQGPKLLIQFQNNGVVDDSQLPKDRFSAERLKGVDSTLKIQPAKLEDSAVYLCASSLAGYNEQFFGPGTRLTVL.

The gene calls are TRBV19 and TRBJ2-2, with TRBD2 matching 7 bases. The CDR3 has 14 amino acids. CDR1 is LNHDA, CDR2 SQIVND, per germline (reference sequence). The V and J ends lost 4 bases and 7 bases, in that order; junction bases with no gene match: 6. DNA of the CDR3: TGTGCCAGTAGTAGATACTTAGCGGGCGGGGAGCTGTTTTTT. Its protein is CASSRYLAGGELFF.

This chain joins TRBV27 and TRBJ2-7; D is ambiguous. The CDR3 is 14 residues long. Germline CDR1 is MNHEY and CDR2 is SMNVEV (reference sequence). V lost 6 bases, J lost 7 bases, and 19 bases lay in between. This chain's CDR3 is CASSSDSQEGEQYF. CDR3 bases: TGTGCCAGCAGCTCAGACTCCCAAGAAGGTGAGCAGTACTTC.

The chain joins TRBV4-1 to TRBJ1-5; D is uncertain. Trimming cost V 1 base and J 4 bases, with 20 bases left between them. CDR3 size: 18 residues. Germline V gene lookup returns CDR1 MGHRA and CDR2 YSYEKL. CDR3: CASSQGPFWGGRNQPQHF. The CDR3 DNA follows: TGCGCCAGCAGCCAAGGCCCTTTCTGGGGAGGTAGGAATCAGCCCCAGCATTTT.

This chain connects TRBV9 to TRBJ1-1; no reliable D call. Germline values: CDR1 SGDLS, CDR2 YYNGEE. The length of the CDR3 is 16 residues. Trimming shortened V by 5 bases and J by 1 base, and 18 bases separated the two germline ends. In nucleotides, the CDR3 is TGTGCCAGCAGTGACAACGGGATAACTCCGAACACTGAAGCTTTCTTT. The encoded protein is CASSDNGITPNTEAFF. The entire variable domain, with the rest obtained from reference TRBV9 and TRBJ1-1, is as follows: DSGVTQTPKHLITATGQRVTLRCSPRSGDLSVYWYQQSLDQGLQFLIQYYNGEERAKGNILERFSAQQFPDLHSELNLSSLELGDSALYFCASSDNGITPNTEAFFGQGTRLTVV.

The chain links TRBV7-8 to TRBJ2-5, with D possibly matching TRBD1 (7 bases). Trimming stripped 5 bases from V and 2 bases from J, with 12 bases between. CDR1 is SGHVS and CDR2 is FQNEAQ in the germline V gene. This CDR3 has 14 residues. The DNA of the CDR3 is TGTGCCAGCAGCGGGGGGACAGAGCAAGAGACCCAGTACTTC. Translation gives CASSGGTEQETQYF.

The rearrangement joins TRBV10-3 to TRBJ1-1; 8 positions match TRBD1. The germline V gene encodes CDR1 ENHRY and CDR2 SYGVKD. The CDR3 contains 16 residues. Losses at the gene ends were 2 bases for V and 6 bases for J; bases not matched to a gene: 11. CDR3 amino acids: CAISETPTGARAEAFF. The CDR3 DNA sequence: TGTGCCATCAGTGAGACCCCGACAGGGGCGAGGGCTGAAGCTTTCTTT.

This chain links TRBV27 with TRBJ2-3; 11 bases line up with TRBD2. Trimming cost V 6 bases and J 5 bases; bases outside gene matches: 7. This CDR3 region has 15 residues. Per the germline V gene, CDR1 is MNHEY and CDR2 is SMNVEV (reference sequence). Here the CDR3 reads CASRETSGSEDTQYF. The CDR3 DNA reads as TGTGCCAGCAGGGAAACTAGCGGGAGTGAAGATACGCAGTATTTT.

The chain has TRBV27 and TRBJ1-5; unclear D gene. Germline V lookup: CDR1 MNHEY, CDR2 SMNVEV (reference sequence). The CDR3 is 14 amino acids. Trimming took off 0 bases at V and 4 bases at J, with 7 bases between the two ends. The CDR3 here is CASSLSSENQPQHF. DNA for the CDR3: TGTGCCAGCAGTTTATCCTCCGAGAATCAGCCCCAGCATTTT.